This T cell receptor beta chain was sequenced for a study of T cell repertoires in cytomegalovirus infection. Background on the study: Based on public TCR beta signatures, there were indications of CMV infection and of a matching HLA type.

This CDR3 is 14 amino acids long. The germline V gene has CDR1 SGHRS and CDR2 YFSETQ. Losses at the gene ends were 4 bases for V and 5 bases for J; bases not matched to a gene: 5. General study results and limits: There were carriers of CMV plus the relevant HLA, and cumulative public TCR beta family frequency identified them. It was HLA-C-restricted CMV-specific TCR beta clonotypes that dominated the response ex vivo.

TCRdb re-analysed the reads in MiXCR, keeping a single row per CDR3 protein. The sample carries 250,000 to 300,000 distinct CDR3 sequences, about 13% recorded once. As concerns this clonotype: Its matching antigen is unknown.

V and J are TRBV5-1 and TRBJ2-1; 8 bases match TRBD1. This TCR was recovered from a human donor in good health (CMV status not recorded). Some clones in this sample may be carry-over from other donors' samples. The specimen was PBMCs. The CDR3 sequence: CASSPRGHDNEQFF. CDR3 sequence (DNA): TGCGCCAGCAGCCCCAGGGGGCATGACAATGAGCAGTTCTTC.